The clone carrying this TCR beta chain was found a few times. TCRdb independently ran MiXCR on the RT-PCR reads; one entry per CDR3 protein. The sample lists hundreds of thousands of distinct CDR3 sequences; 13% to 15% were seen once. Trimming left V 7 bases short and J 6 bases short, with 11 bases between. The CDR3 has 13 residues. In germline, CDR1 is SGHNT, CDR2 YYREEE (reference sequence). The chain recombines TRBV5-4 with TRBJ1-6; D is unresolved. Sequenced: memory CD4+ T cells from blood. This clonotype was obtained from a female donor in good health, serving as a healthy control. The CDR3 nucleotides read TGTGCCAGCTCTCTGGGTTTTAATTCACCCCTCCACTTT. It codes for CASSLGFNSPLHF.